The sequence of this TCR beta chain was determined in a study of beta chain features in type 1 diabetes. Markers CD45RO/CCR7/CD25/CD127/CD95/CD27 served to sort CD4+ naive, central memory, regulatory and stem cell-like memory cells. TCRB transcripts that were expressed got sequenced, as all of the isolated RNA had been reverse transcribed. Generated by immunoSEQ multiplex PCR, the TCRdb table keeps only in-frame clones and is missing some. The data hold 330,000 or so clones, with about 14% observed a single time. Whole-study results and caveats: Shorter templates might be favored by PCR, and equally so in patients and in controls. Among patients, naive, central memory and Treg TCRB repertoires appeared more similar than among healthy donors.

Germline lookup yields CDR1 SGHAT and CDR2 FQNNGV. Trimming shortened V by 2 bases and J by 4 bases, and 11 bases separated the two germline ends. The CDR3 sequence is 14 residues long. For this clone: Its antigen is undetermined.

The sequence derives from a man aged 25 to 40 in good health. Sequences were obtained from central memory CD4+ T cells from blood. This chain joins TRBV11-2 and TRBJ1-1, with no clear D. This chain's CDR3 is CASSLTSGVTEAFF. CDR3 in DNA: TGTGCCAGCAGCTTAACGTCCGGGGTCACTGAAGCTTTCTTT.